This T cell receptor beta chain emerged from a study of cytomegalovirus exposure and HLA in healthy donors. The PCR ran on 60 Vbeta and 13 Jbeta primers. The repertoire was sequenced with immunoSEQ multiplex PCR; TCRdb's copy has only in-frame clones and lacks some. The sample carries 150,000 to 200,000 clones, 78% recorded once. Germline-derived CDR1 and CDR2 are SEHNR and FQNEAQ (reference sequence). Trimming took 3 bases from V and 2 from J, leaving 8 bases between them. The CDR3 contains 15 residues. Sequenced sample: PBMCs. The clonotype was recovered from a middle-aged woman in good health and CMV-seropositive. The V and J genes are TRBV7-9 and TRBJ1-6; a weak D match, TRBD1 (5 bases). The CDR3 DNA follows: TGTGCCAGCAGCTTGGAGGGGACCTATAATTCACCCCTCCACTTT. Translating it yields CASSLEGTYNSPLHF. Full variable domain (missing parts from reference TRBV7-9 and TRBJ1-6): DTGVSQNPRHKITKRGQNVTFRCDPISEHNRLYWYRQTLGQGPEFLTYFQNEAQLEKSRLLSDRFSAERPKGSFSTLEIQRTEQGDSAMYLCASSLEGTYNSPLHFGNGTRLTVT.